The 9 T cell receptor beta chains below all came from one sample that was sequenced in a study of T cell responses to AZD1222 COVID-19 vaccine. The method was immunoSEQ multiplex PCR; TCRdb's version includes in-frame clones alone and lacks a portion of them. The repertoire has approximately 110,000 clones, roughly 85% of them found once; the top ten carry less than 5.5%. The sample was peripheral blood, taken 28 days after the second AZD1222 dose. These receptors were taken from an adult who received the AZD1222 COVID-19 vaccine.

The chain combines TRBV7-2 with TRBJ2-3, with 13 positions matching TRBD2. V lost 3 bases, J lost 6 bases, and 9 bases stayed unmatched. CDR3 length: 17 amino acids. CDR1 and CDR2 (germline): SGHTA, FQGNSA. DNA for the CDR3: TGTGCCAGCAGCTTTCTAGGACTAGCGGGGGTGATGGATACGCAGTATTTT. It codes for CASSFLGLAGVMDTQYF.

In this sample, this clone turned up once. This chain joins TRBV28 and TRBJ1-2; D not certain. Per the germline V gene, CDR1 is MDHEN and CDR2 is SYDVKM. V lost 5 bases, J lost 8 bases, and 15 bases lay in between. CDR3 size: 13 residues. CDR3 nucleotides: TGTGCCAGCAGTACCCGACTAAAAGGGGGCTACACCTTC. Amino acids: CASSTRLKGGYTF.

This clone was seen a single time. The chain joins TRBV28 to TRBJ1-2; D uncertain. CDR3 length: 11 amino acids. The V gene lost 8 bases and the J gene lost 4 bases, with 8 bases spanning the gap. Germline V CDR1 and CDR2: MDHEN, SYDVKM. This CDR3 reads CASRYGYGYTF. CDR3 DNA: TGTGCCAGCCGGTACGGCTATGGCTACACCTTC.

The chain uses TRBV28 and TRBJ1-1, with D maybe TRBD1 (6 bases). This CDR3 region has 15 residues. CDR1 and CDR2 from the germline V gene are MDHEN and SYDVKM. Trimming stripped 4 bases from V and 0 bases from J, with 12 bases between. CDR3 sequence reads: CASSSGAGMNTEAFF. The DNA of the CDR3 is TGTGCCAGCAGTTCGGGGGCGGGAATGAACACTGAAGCTTTCTTT. The variable domain in full, completed from reference TRBV28 and TRBJ1-1, reads DVKVTQSSRYLVKRTGEKVFLECVQDMDHENMFWYRQDPGLGLRLIYFSYDVKMKEKGDIPEGYSVSREKKERFSLILESASTNQTSMYLCASSSGAGMNTEAFFGQGTRLTVV.

This clone was detected only a few times. The chain joins TRBV28 to TRBJ2-1, with TRBD1 matching over 7 bases. The CDR3 consists of 15 residues. V lost 5 bases to trimming and J lost 6 bases; unmatched junction nucleotides: 10. The germline V gene has CDR1 MDHEN and CDR2 SYDVKM. In DNA form, the CDR3 reads TGTGCCAGCAGTGGACCGACAGGGTTTCTCAATGAGCAGTTCTTC. The encoded protein is CASSGPTGFLNEQFF.

This rearrangement joins TRBV28 to TRBJ2-5; either TRBD1 or TRBD2 may fit D (7 bases each). The CDR3 runs to 15 residues. V shed 4 bases and J shed 5 bases, with 17 bases lying between them. CDR1 is MDHEN and CDR2 is SYDVKM in the germline V gene. The CDR3 DNA is TGTGCCAGCAGTTCGCCTCTCCAGGGGGGGGAGACCCAGTACTTC. Translating it yields CASSSPLQGGETQYF.

This chain connects TRBV3-1 (or the pseudogene TRBV3-2) to TRBJ1-2, with D perhaps TRBD1 (6 bases). Germline V gene sequence: CDR1 LGHDT, CDR2 YNNKEL (reference sequence). Deletions cut 5 bases from V and 7 bases from J, with 17 bases between. The CDR3 covers 14 residues. The CDR3 DNA sequence: TGTGCCAGCAGCTTCAGGGGTTTATCGTTTGGCTACACCTTC. Protein sequence: CASSFRGLSFGYTF.

This chain connects TRBV29-1 to TRBJ1-4, with TRBD1 as a possible D gene (6 bases). V lost 4 bases to trimming and J lost 5 bases, with 14 bases between them. CDR1 and CDR2 (germline): SQVTM, ANQGSEA. The CDR3 runs 14 residues. The chain's CDR3 is CSVGLGALNEKLFF. In DNA form, the CDR3 reads TGCAGCGTTGGACTGGGGGCCCTGAATGAAAAACTGTTTTTT.

This chain links TRBV10-1 with TRBJ1-2, with D perhaps TRBD1 (6 bases). The CDR3 spans 13 residues. Trimming removed 5 bases from V and 2 bases from J, with 9 bases in between. Germline lookup yields CDR1 WNHNN and CDR2 SYGVQD (reference sequence). The CDR3 bases are TGCGCCAGCAGTCCCACAGGGAACTATGGCTACACCTTC. Translation gives CASSPTGNYGYTF.